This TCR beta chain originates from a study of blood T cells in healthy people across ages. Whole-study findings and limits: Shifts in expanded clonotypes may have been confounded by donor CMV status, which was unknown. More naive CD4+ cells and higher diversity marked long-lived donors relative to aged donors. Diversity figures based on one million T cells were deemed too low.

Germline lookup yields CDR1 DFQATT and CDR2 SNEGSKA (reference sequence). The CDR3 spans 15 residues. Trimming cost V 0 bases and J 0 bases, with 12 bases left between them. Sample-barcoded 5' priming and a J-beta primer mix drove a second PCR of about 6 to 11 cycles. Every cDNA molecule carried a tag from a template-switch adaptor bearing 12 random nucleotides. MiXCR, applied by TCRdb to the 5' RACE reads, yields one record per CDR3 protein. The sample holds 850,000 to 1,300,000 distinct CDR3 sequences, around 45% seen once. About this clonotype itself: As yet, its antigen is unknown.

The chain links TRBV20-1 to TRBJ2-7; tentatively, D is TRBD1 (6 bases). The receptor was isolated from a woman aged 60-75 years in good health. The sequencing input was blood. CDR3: CSARDAGQLSYEQYF. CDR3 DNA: TGCAGTGCTAGAGATGCAGGACAGCTCTCCTACGAGCAGTACTTC.